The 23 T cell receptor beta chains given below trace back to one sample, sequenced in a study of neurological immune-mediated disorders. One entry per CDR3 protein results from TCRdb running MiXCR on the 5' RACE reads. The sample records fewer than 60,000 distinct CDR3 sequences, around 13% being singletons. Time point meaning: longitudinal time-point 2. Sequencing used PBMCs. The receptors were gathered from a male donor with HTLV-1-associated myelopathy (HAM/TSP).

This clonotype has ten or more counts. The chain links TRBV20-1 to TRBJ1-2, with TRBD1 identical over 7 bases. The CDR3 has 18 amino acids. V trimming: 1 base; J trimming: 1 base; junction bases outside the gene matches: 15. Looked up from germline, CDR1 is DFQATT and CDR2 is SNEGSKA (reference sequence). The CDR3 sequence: CSARAAGTRDRLNYGYTF. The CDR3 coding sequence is TGCAGTGCTAGAGCGGCAGGAACCCGGGACAGACTTAACTATGGCTACACCTTC.

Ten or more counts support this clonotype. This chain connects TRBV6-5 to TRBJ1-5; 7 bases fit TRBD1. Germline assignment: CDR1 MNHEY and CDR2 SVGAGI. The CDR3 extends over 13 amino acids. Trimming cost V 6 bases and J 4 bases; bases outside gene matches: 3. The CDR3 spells CASSKTGNQPQHF. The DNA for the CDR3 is TGTGCCAGCAGCAAGACAGGGAATCAGCCCCAGCATTTT.

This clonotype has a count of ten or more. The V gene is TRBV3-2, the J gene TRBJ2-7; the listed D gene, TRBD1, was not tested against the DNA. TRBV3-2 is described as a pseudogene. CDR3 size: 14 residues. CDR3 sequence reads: CASSHNDRVDEQYF. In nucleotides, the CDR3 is TGTGCCAGCAGCCACAACGACAGGGTGGACGAGCAGTACTTC.

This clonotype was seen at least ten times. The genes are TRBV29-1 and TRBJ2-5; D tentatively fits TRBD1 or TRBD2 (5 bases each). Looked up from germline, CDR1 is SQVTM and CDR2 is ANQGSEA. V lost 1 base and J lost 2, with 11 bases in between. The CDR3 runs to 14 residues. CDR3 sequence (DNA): TGCAGCGTTGAAGGGGCAGGGAGTCAAGAGACCCAGTACTTC. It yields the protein CSVEGAGSQETQYF.

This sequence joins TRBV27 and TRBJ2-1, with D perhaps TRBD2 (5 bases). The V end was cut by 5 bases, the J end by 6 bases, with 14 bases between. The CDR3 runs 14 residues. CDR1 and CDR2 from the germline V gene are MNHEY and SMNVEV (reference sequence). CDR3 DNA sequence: TGTGCCAGCAGTCCAACCACTAGGATCAATGAGCAGTTCTTC. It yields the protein CASSPTTRINEQFF.

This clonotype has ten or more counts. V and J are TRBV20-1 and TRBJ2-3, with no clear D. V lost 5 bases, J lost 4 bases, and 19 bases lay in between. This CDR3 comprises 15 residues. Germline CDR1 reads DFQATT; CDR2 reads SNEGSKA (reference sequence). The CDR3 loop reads CSAVTKVGFPDTQYF. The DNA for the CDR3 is TGCAGTGCTGTTACCAAGGTTGGGTTCCCAGATACGCAGTATTTT.

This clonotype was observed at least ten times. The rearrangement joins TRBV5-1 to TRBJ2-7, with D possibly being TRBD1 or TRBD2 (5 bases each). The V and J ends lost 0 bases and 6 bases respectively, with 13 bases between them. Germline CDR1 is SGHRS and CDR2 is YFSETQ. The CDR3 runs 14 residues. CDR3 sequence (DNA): TGCGCCAGCAGCTTGGTCGCAGGTGGGGGCGAGCAGTACTTC. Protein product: CASSLVAGGGEQYF.

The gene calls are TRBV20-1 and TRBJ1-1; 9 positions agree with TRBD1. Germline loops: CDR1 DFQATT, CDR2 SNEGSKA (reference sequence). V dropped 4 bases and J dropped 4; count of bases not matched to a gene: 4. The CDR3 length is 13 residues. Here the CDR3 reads CSATWTGVTEAFF. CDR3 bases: TGCAGTGCTACCTGGACAGGGGTCACTGAAGCTTTCTTT.

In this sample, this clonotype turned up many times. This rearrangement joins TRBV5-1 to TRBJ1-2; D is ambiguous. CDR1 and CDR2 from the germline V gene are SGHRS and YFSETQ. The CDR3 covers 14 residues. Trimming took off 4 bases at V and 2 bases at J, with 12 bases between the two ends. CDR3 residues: CASSRENINYGYTF. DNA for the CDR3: TGCGCCAGCAGCCGTGAGAACATAAACTATGGCTACACCTTC.

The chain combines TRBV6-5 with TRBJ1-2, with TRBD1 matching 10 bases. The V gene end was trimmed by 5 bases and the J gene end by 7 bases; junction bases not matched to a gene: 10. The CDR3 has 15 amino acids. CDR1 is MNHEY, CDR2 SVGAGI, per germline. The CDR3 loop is CASSRFDRGPRGYTF. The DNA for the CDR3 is TGTGCCAGCAGTCGTTTTGACAGGGGGCCGCGTGGCTACACCTTC.

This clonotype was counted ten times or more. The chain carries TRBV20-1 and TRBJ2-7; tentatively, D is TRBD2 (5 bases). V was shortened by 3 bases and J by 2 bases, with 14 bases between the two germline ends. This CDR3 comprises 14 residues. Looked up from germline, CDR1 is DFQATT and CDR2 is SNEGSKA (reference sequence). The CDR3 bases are TGCAGTGCTAGTCTTATCCCGGGGACCTACGAGCAGTACTTC. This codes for CSASLIPGTYEQYF.

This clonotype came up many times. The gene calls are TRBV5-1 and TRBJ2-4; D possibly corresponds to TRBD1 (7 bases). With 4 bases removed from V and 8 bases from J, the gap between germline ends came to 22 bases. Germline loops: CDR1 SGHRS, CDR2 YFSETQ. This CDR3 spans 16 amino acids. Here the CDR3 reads CASSIRTGGGPDIQYF. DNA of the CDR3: TGCGCCAGCAGCATAAGGACCGGAGGGGGCCCGGACATTCAGTACTTC.

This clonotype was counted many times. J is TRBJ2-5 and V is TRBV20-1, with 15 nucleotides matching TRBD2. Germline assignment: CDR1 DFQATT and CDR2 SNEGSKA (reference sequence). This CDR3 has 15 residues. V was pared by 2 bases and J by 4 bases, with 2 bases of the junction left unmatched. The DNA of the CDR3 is TGCAGTGCTAGATCGGGACTAGCGGGGGGAGAGACCCAGTACTTC. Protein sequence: CSARSGLAGGETQYF.

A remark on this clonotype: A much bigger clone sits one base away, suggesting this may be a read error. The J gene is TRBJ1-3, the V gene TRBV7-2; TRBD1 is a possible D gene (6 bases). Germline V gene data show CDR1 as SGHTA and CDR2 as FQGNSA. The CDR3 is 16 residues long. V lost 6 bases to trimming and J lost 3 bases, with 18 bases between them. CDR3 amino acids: CASRVMTRGNGNTIYF. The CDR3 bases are TGTGCCAGCAGAGTTATGACCAGGGGCAATGGAAACACCATATATTTT.

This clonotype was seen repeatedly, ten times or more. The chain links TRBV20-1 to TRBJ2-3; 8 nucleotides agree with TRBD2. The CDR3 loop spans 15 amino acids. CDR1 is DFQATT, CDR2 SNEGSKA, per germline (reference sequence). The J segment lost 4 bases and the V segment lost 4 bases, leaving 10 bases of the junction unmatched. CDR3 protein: CSATSSGGLSDTQYF. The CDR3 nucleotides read TGCAGTGCTACTTCCTCGGGGGGGCTCTCAGATACGCAGTATTTT.

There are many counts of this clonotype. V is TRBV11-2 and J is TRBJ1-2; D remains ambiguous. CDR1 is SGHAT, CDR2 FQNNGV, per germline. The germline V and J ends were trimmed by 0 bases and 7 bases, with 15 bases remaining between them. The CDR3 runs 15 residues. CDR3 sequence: CASSLEHSTSRGYTF. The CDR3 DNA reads TGTGCCAGCAGCTTAGAACATAGTACGTCTCGTGGCTACACCTTC.

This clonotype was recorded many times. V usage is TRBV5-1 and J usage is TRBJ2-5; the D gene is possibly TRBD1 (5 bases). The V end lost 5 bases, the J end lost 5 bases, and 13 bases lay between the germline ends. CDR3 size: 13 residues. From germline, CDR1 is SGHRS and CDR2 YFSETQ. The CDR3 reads CASSHRLSETQYF. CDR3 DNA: TGCGCCAGCAGTCACAGGCTAAGTGAGACCCAGTACTTC.

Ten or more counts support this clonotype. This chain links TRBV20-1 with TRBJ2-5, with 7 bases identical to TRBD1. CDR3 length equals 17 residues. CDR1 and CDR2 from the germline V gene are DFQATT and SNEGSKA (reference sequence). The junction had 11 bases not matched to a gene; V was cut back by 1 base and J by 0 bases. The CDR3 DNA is TGCAGTGCTAGAGCCCCCGAGGACAGGTTCTACCAAGAGACCCAGTACTTC. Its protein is CSARAPEDRFYQETQYF.

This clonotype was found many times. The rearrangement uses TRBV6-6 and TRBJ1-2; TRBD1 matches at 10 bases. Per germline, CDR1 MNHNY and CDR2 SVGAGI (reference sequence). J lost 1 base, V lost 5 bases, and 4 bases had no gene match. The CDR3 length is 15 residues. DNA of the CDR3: TGTGCCAGCAGTAACAGGGACAGGGGTAACTATGGCTACACCTTC. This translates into CASSNRDRGNYGYTF.

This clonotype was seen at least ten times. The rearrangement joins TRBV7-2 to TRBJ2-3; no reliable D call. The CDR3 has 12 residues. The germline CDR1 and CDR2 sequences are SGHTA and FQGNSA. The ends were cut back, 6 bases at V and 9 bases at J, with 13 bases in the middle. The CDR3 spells CASSHPVGTQYF. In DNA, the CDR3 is TGTGCCAGCAGTCATCCGGTGGGGACGCAGTATTTT. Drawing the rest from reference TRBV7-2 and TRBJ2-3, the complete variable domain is GAGVSQSPSNKVTEKGKDVELRCDPISGHTALYWYRQSLGQGLEFLIYFQGNSAPDKSGLPSDRFSAERTGGSVSTLTIQRTQQEDSAVYLCASSHPVGTQYFGPGTRLTVL.

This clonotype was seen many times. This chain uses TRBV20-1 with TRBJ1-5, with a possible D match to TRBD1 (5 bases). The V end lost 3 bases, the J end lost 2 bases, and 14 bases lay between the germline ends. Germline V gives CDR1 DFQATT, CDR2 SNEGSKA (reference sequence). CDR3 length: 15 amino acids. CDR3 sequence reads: CSASTPIRGNQPQHF. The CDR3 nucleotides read TGCAGTGCTAGTACTCCGATCAGGGGCAATCAGCCCCAGCATTTT.

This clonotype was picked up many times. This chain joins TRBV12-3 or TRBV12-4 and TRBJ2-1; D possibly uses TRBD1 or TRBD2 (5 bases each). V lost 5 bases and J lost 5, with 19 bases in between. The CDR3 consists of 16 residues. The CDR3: CASSPQLRDLNNEQFF. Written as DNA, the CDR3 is TGTGCCAGCAGTCCTCAGCTCCGGGACCTCAACAATGAGCAGTTCTTC.

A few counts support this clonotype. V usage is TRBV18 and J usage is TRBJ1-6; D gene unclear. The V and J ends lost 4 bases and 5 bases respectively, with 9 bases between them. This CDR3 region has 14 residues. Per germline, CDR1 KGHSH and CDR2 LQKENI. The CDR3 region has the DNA TGTGCCAGCTCACTTCTGGAGAATAATTCACCCCTCCACTTT. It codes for CASSLLENNSPLHF.